This T cell receptor (beta chain) was recovered during a study of blood T cell repertoires in COVID-19. Study summary: Sites in the United States, Italy and Spain provided acute and convalescent COVID-19 samples. T cells, B-cell-depleted T cells, or PBMCs supplied cDNA or gDNA.

Original analysis: Cell counts per sample came from amplifying reference gene primers. Sequencing was performed with immunoSEQ multiplex PCR; in TCRdb, only in-frame clones are kept and a portion is missing. That table supplies the V and J calls and clone size; D and trimming were determined from the DNA. Among tens of thousands of clones listed, over 80% were seen once. Deletions cut 0 bases from V and 8 bases from J, with 13 bases between. The CDR3 is 15 amino acids. Germline-derived CDR1 and CDR2 are SNHLY and FYNNEI. Input material: peripheral blood. The receptor was isolated from a man aged 80 or over with active or convalescent COVID-19. The chain links TRBV2 to TRBJ2-2; D not resolved. The DNA of the CDR3 is TGTGCCAGCAGTGAAGCTAATGGGCATCTAGGGGAGCTGTTTTTT. It specifies CASSEANGHLGELFF.